The clone carrying this TCR beta chain was counted a single time. Germline lookup yields CDR1 MNHEY and CDR2 SMNVEV (reference sequence). CDR3 length: 14 residues. V dropped 10 bases and J dropped 2 bases, with 15 bases sitting between them. The record originates from a study of shared clonotypes between healthy human individuals. Replicate PCRs run on sorted subsets employed roughly 190 ng DNA, around 27,000 T cell genomes. TCRdb's table, derived via immunoSEQ multiplex PCR, lists solely in-frame clones and lacks some. The sample yields roughly 2.6 million clones, more than 80% seen once. Each of the donors was a healthy adult who was HIV-negative and had not had a recent acute infection or vaccination.

V is TRBV27 and J is TRBJ1-5; a possible D gene is TRBD1 (5 bases). Sequencing was carried out using naive CD4+ T cells sorted from blood. Subset denoted: CD45RA+ positively selected. The sequence was collected from a man aged 18 to 30 in good health. In nucleotides, the CDR3 is TGTGCCACCAAGGGACGGAGAGGCAATCAGCCCCAGCATTTT. Translation: CATKGRRGNQPQHF.